A selection of T cell receptor beta chains follows, all from one sample in a study of control samples from healthy donors and cancer patients. Measured with immunoSEQ multiplex PCR; TCRdb has only the in-frame clones, and not every one. The sample includes some 190,000 clones. The sample consisted of blood. The origin of the receptors is a woman aged 30 to 39 in good health. The CDR3 runs from the conserved cysteine through the conserved F or W. Each record gives: V gene, D gene, J gene, CDR3 DNA, CDR3 protein. The D gene is left open where the match is weak.

v_gene: TRBV28; d_gene: TRBD1; j_gene: TRBJ1-2; CDR3nt: TGTGCCAGCAGTCCGCCCGGGGACAGGGAAGTCAGCACCTTC; CDR3aa: CASSPPGDREVSTF
v_gene: TRBV28; d_gene: TRBD1; j_gene: TRBJ1-1; CDR3nt: TGTGCCAGCAGTGCCGGGACAGGGGGTGGGACTGAAGCTTTCTTT; CDR3aa: CASSAGTGGGTEAFF
v_gene: TRBV19; d_gene: .; j_gene: TRBJ1-4; CDR3nt: TGTGCCAGTAGTTGGGAAAGGCGAGGTGAAAAACTGTTTTTT; CDR3aa: CASSWERRGEKLFF
v_gene: TRBV4-1; d_gene: TRBD1; j_gene: TRBJ1-6; CDR3nt: TGCGCCAGCAGCCAACCCCGGGACAGACATTCACCCCTCCACTTT; CDR3aa: CASSQPRDRHSPLHF
v_gene: TRBV18; d_gene: .; j_gene: TRBJ2-2; CDR3nt: TGTGCCAGCTCACCACCGAACAGACTTAAGACCGGGGAGCTGTTTTTT; CDR3aa: CASSPPNRLKTGELFF
v_gene: TRBV30; d_gene: .; j_gene: TRBJ1-4; CDR3nt: TGTGCCTGGGCGACAGGCCTCCGTGAAAAACTGTTTTTT; CDR3aa: CAWATGLREKLFF
v_gene: TRBV7-9; d_gene: .; j_gene: TRBJ1-1; CDR3nt: TGTGCCAGCAGCCACGGGACAGAAGCTTTCTTT; CDR3aa: CASSHGTEAFF
v_gene: TRBV6-5; d_gene: .; j_gene: TRBJ1-2; CDR3nt: TGTGCCAGCAGCTCCACGACAGGAGCCTATGGCTACACCTTC; CDR3aa: CASSSTTGAYGYTF
v_gene: TRBV29-1; d_gene: .; j_gene: TRBJ1-2; CDR3nt: TGCAGCGTTGACCCCCTGGGGCATGGCTACACCTTC; CDR3aa: CSVDPLGHGYTF
v_gene: TRBV4-2; d_gene: .; j_gene: TRBJ2-5; CDR3nt: TGTGCCAGCAGCCAAGATATTCCAGAGACCCAGTACTTC; CDR3aa: CASSQDIPETQYF
v_gene: TRBV29-1; d_gene: .; j_gene: TRBJ2-7; CDR3nt: TGCAGCGTTGAAGGAACCTCCTACGAGCAGTACTTC; CDR3aa: CSVEGTSYEQYF
v_gene: TRBV27; d_gene: .; j_gene: TRBJ1-2; CDR3nt: TGTGCCAGCAGTTTACGAGGAGGGGGAGGCTATGGCTACACCTTC; CDR3aa: CASSLRGGGGYGYTF
v_gene: TRBV27; d_gene: .; j_gene: TRBJ1-5; CDR3nt: TGTGCCAGCAGTGGTTGGGGGGGCAATCAGCCCCAGCATTTT; CDR3aa: CASSGWGGNQPQHF
v_gene: TRBV11-2; d_gene: .; j_gene: TRBJ2-7; CDR3nt: TGTGCCAGCAGCTTAGTCACCCGAGCAGGTGGCGACGAGCAGTACTTC; CDR3aa: CASSLVTRAGGDEQYF
v_gene: TRBV6-6; d_gene: .; j_gene: TRBJ2-7; CDR3nt: TGTGCCAGCAGTTACCCGCCGGGACTCCGCTACTACGAGCAGTACTTC; CDR3aa: CASSYPPGLRYYEQYF
v_gene: TRBV25-1; d_gene: .; j_gene: TRBJ2-7; CDR3nt: TGTGCCAGCAGTGACTCGGCCCGACCGAACTACGAGCAGTACTTC; CDR3aa: CASSDSARPNYEQYF
v_gene: TRBV9; d_gene: TRBD1; j_gene: TRBJ1-5; CDR3nt: TGTGCCAGCAGCGTCGGAGCCGGGACAGGGATAGAGCCCCAGCATTTT; CDR3aa: CASSVGAGTGIEPQHF
v_gene: TRBV3-1/TRBV3-2; d_gene: .; j_gene: TRBJ2-3; CDR3nt: TGTGCCAGCAGCCCGTCCCCGGGACCCCGCGGCATGGATACGCAGTATTTT; CDR3aa: CASSPSPGPRGMDTQYF
v_gene: TRBV7-8; d_gene: TRBD1; j_gene: TRBJ1-1; CDR3nt: TGTGCCAGCAGCTCGGACAGGGGTATGAACACTGAAGCTTTCTTT; CDR3aa: CASSSDRGMNTEAFF
v_gene: TRBV7-9; d_gene: .; j_gene: TRBJ1-6; CDR3nt: TGTGCTGGCGGGCGGTCGAATTCACCCCTCCACTTT; CDR3aa: CAGGRSNSPLHF
v_gene: TRBV11-2; d_gene: .; j_gene: TRBJ2-7; CDR3nt: TGTGCCAGCAGCTTAGGGGGGGCCGAGCAGTACTTC; CDR3aa: CASSLGGAEQYF
v_gene: TRBV6-5; d_gene: .; j_gene: TRBJ1-2; CDR3nt: TGTGCCAGCACCACAGGGAATGGCTACACCTTC; CDR3aa: CASTTGNGYTF
v_gene: TRBV28; d_gene: .; j_gene: TRBJ1-5; CDR3nt: TGTGCCAGCGCTTCCAGTCAGCCCCAGCATTTT; CDR3aa: CASASSQPQHF
v_gene: TRBV7-6; d_gene: TRBD2; j_gene: TRBJ2-3; CDR3nt: TGTGCCAGCAGCCAAAGCGGGGGGACAGATACGCAGTATTTT; CDR3aa: CASSQSGGTDTQYF
v_gene: TRBV2; d_gene: .; j_gene: TRBJ1-5; CDR3nt: TGTGCCAGTGGACCCGGACAGACTCTAAGCAATCAGCCCCAGCATTTT; CDR3aa: CASGPGQTLSNQPQHF
v_gene: TRBV11-2; d_gene: .; j_gene: TRBJ1-2; CDR3nt: TGTGCCAGCACGACAGCGGATGGCTACACCTTC; CDR3aa: CASTTADGYTF
v_gene: TRBV28; d_gene: TRBD1; j_gene: TRBJ1-2; CDR3nt: TGTGCCAGCAGTTCATCCGGGACAGGGGCTAATGGCTACACCTTC; CDR3aa: CASSSSGTGANGYTF
v_gene: TRBV20-1; d_gene: .; j_gene: TRBJ2-1; CDR3nt: TGCAGTGCTAGTTCAGAGTACAATGAGCAGTTCTTC; CDR3aa: CSASSEYNEQFF
v_gene: TRBV24-1; d_gene: .; j_gene: TRBJ1-2; CDR3nt: TGTGCCACCAGTGGTCAGACCTTTTATTCCTACACCTTC; CDR3aa: CATSGQTFYSYTF
v_gene: TRBV18; d_gene: .; j_gene: TRBJ1-1; CDR3nt: TGTGCCAGCTCGCGACGACAGGAATTGAACACTGAAGCTTTCTTT; CDR3aa: CASSRRQELNTEAFF
v_gene: TRBV28; d_gene: TRBD2; j_gene: TRBJ2-7; CDR3nt: TGTGCCAGCGCAAGGGAGGGTCCTAAAGAGCAGTACTTC; CDR3aa: CASAREGPKEQYF
v_gene: TRBV10-3; d_gene: TRBD1; j_gene: TRBJ2-7; CDR3nt: TGTGCCATCAGCGGACAGGGTATGCCCTCCTACGAGCAGTACTTC; CDR3aa: CAISGQGMPSYEQYF
v_gene: TRBV19; d_gene: TRBD1; j_gene: TRBJ1-2; CDR3nt: TGTGCCAGTAGTTTACCGGGACAGCCGGGAGGCTACACCTTC; CDR3aa: CASSLPGQPGGYTF
v_gene: TRBV7-3; d_gene: .; j_gene: TRBJ1-2; CDR3nt: TGTGCCAGCAGCTTCGACAGGAACTATGGCTACACCTTC; CDR3aa: CASSFDRNYGYTF
v_gene: TRBV7-2; d_gene: .; j_gene: TRBJ2-4; CDR3nt: TGTGCCAGCAGCCCCGACCGGCTAGCCAAAAACATTCAGTACTTC; CDR3aa: CASSPDRLAKNIQYF
v_gene: TRBV5-6; d_gene: .; j_gene: TRBJ1-1; CDR3nt: TGTGCCAGCAGCCAAAATGCTGAAGCTTTCTTT; CDR3aa: CASSQNAEAFF
v_gene: TRBV3-1/TRBV3-2; d_gene: .; j_gene: TRBJ2-2; CDR3nt: TGTGCCAGCAGCCAAGTCGGGCAGGCGAAGGCCGGGGAGCTGTTTTTT; CDR3aa: CASSQVGQAKAGELFF
v_gene: TRBV25-1; d_gene: .; j_gene: TRBJ1-2; CDR3nt: TGTGCCAGCAGTAACCTAGGGGGGAACTATGGCTACACCTTC; CDR3aa: CASSNLGGNYGYTF
v_gene: TRBV19; d_gene: TRBD1; j_gene: TRBJ2-4; CDR3nt: TGTGCCAGTAGTAAAGGGGGCGAAGGCAAAAACATTCAGTACTTC; CDR3aa: CASSKGGEGKNIQYF
v_gene: TRBV4-3; d_gene: TRBD2; j_gene: TRBJ2-1; CDR3nt: TGCGCCAGCAGCCAAATAGCGGGGGCAAACAATGAGCAGTTCTTC; CDR3aa: CASSQIAGANNEQFF
v_gene: TRBV7-7; d_gene: .; j_gene: TRBJ2-5; CDR3nt: TGTGCTAGCAGCCGGGGTGATATAGATTTGGAGACCCAGTACTTC; CDR3aa: CASSRGDIDLETQYF
v_gene: TRBV24-1; d_gene: .; j_gene: TRBJ2-1; CDR3nt: TGTGCCACCCGGGATTCTCCACACAATGAGCAGTTCTTC; CDR3aa: CATRDSPHNEQFF
v_gene: TRBV28; d_gene: TRBD1; j_gene: TRBJ2-2; CDR3nt: TGTGCCAGCAGTTTATACAGGGGGCTCACCGGGGAGCTGTTTTTT; CDR3aa: CASSLYRGLTGELFF
v_gene: TRBV14; d_gene: .; j_gene: TRBJ1-2; CDR3nt: TGTGCCAGCAGCCAAGAACCCCAACGTATTTATGGCTACACCTTC; CDR3aa: CASSQEPQRIYGYTF
v_gene: TRBV11-2; d_gene: .; j_gene: TRBJ2-7; CDR3nt: TGTGCCAGCAGCTGGACCACCGGGACCCCCTACGAGCAGTACTTC; CDR3aa: CASSWTTGTPYEQYF
v_gene: TRBV6-5; d_gene: .; j_gene: TRBJ1-5; CDR3nt: TGTGCCAGCAGCCCAAATAGCAATCAGCCCCAGCATTTT; CDR3aa: CASSPNSNQPQHF
v_gene: TRBV4-1; d_gene: .; j_gene: TRBJ2-3; CDR3nt: TGCGCCAGCAGCCAAGCCCTGGACAGTAGCACAGATACGCAGTATTTT; CDR3aa: CASSQALDSSTDTQYF
v_gene: TRBV6-2/TRBV6-3; d_gene: .; j_gene: TRBJ1-1; CDR3nt: TGTGCCAGCAGTCGGGACACGGTGAACACTGAAGCTTTCTTT; CDR3aa: CASSRDTVNTEAFF
v_gene: TRBV9; d_gene: .; j_gene: TRBJ2-3; CDR3nt: TGTGCCAGCAGCTCCGGGGTAGGGACTAGCACAGATACGCAGTATTTT; CDR3aa: CASSSGVGTSTDTQYF
v_gene: TRBV3-1/TRBV3-2; d_gene: TRBD1; j_gene: TRBJ1-2; CDR3nt: TGTGCCAGCAGCCCATTGGGAGGGACAGGGTTGGTTGGCTACACCTTC; CDR3aa: CASSPLGGTGLVGYTF
v_gene: TRBV7-9; d_gene: .; j_gene: TRBJ1-5; CDR3nt: TGTGCCAGCAGCTCGATAGGTCAGCCCCAGCATTTT; CDR3aa: CASSSIGQPQHF
v_gene: TRBV4-1; d_gene: .; j_gene: TRBJ1-6; CDR3nt: TGCGCCAGCAGCCAAGAAAGTTTAAGGTTTTCACCCCTCCACTTT; CDR3aa: CASSQESLRFSPLHF
v_gene: TRBV4-1; d_gene: .; j_gene: TRBJ1-6; CDR3nt: TGCGCCAGCAGCTACCTTCCCGGGACAAATGGTTCACCCCTCCACTTT; CDR3aa: CASSYLPGTNGSPLHF
v_gene: TRBV7-9; d_gene: TRBD2; j_gene: TRBJ2-2; CDR3nt: TGTGCCAGCACACTAGCGGGGGACCTCCTTAACACCGGGGAGCTGTTTTTT; CDR3aa: CASTLAGDLLNTGELFF
v_gene: TRBV7-9; d_gene: TRBD1; j_gene: TRBJ2-7; CDR3nt: TGTGCCAGCAGCCCAAGGACAGGGGGCTACGAGCAGTACTTC; CDR3aa: CASSPRTGGYEQYF
v_gene: TRBV6-6; d_gene: .; j_gene: TRBJ1-1; CDR3nt: TGTGCCAGCAGTTCTCCAACCCAGGGAAACACTGAAGCTTTCTTT; CDR3aa: CASSSPTQGNTEAFF
v_gene: TRBV18; d_gene: .; j_gene: TRBJ2-5; CDR3nt: TGTGCCAGCTCACCACTGGGGCAAGAGACCCAGTACTTC; CDR3aa: CASSPLGQETQYF